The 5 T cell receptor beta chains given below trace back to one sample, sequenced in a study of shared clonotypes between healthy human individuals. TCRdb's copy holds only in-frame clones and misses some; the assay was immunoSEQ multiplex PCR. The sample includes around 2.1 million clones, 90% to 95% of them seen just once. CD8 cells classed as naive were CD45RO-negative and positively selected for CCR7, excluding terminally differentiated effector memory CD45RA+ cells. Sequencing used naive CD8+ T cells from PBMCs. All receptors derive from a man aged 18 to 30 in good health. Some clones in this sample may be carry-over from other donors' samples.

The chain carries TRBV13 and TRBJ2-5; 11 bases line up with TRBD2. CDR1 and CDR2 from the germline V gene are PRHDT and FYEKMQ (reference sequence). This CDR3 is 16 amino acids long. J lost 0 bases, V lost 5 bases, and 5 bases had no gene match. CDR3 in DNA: TGTGCCAGCAGCGGGGAACTAGCGGGAGACCAAGAGACCCAGTACTTC. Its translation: CASSGELAGDQETQYF.

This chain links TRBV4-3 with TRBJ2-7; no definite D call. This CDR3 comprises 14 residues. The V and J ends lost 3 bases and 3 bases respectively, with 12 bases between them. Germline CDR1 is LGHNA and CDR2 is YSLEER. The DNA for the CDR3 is TGCGCCAGCAGCCATAACACGGGCGGCTACGAGCAGTACTTC. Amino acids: CASSHNTGGYEQYF.

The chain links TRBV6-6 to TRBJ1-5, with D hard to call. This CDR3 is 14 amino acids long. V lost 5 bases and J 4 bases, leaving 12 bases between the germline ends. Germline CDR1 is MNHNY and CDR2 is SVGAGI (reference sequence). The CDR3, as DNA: TGTGCCAGCAGTCCGATCGGGGAAAATCAGCCCCAGCATTTT. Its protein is CASSPIGENQPQHF.

CDR3 DNA sequence: TGTGCCAGCAGGCCGATGACAGGTCAGAATCAGCCCCAGCATTTT. Protein product: CASRPMTGQNQPQHF. The rearrangement joins TRBV6-1 to TRBJ1-5; D may be TRBD1 (6 bases). The germline V and J ends were trimmed by 6 bases and 4 bases, with 16 bases remaining between them. The germline CDR1 and CDR2 sequences are MNHNS and SASEGT. The CDR3 has 15 residues.

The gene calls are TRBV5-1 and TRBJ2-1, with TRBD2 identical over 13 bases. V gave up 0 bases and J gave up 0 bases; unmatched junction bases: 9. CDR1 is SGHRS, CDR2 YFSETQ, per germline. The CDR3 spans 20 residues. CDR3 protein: CASSLGSLAGGPRSYNEQFF. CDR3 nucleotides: TGCGCCAGCAGCTTGGGTTCACTAGCGGGAGGGCCCCGCTCCTACAATGAGCAGTTCTTC.